This T cell receptor (beta chain) was identified in a study of blood T cell repertoires in COVID-19. About the study: COVID-19 samples collected from the United States, Italy and Spain covered acute and convalescent phases. T cells, B-cell-depleted T cells, or PBMCs provided the cDNA or gDNA that served as material.

Trimming shortened V by 5 bases and J by 3 bases, and 13 bases separated the two germline ends. The CDR3 length is 14 residues. Germline loops: CDR1 SGHVS, CDR2 FQNEAQ. In the authors' workflow: Amplification of reference gene primers was used by the study to estimate nucleated cell counts. Assay: immunoSEQ multiplex PCR; the TCRdb copy retains only in-frame clones and omits some. D and trimming come from the DNA, and the V and J calls and clone size come from that table. Here the sample spans under 150,000 clones, more than 75% being singletons. The V call is TRBV7-8, the J call TRBJ2-5; no reliable D call. The origin of this receptor is a man in his fifties or sixties with acute or convalescent COVID-19. Sequencing used peripheral blood. CDR3 residues: CASSPAAVKETQYF. CDR3 bases: TGTGCCAGCAGCCCTGCGGCGGTAAAAGAGACCCAGTACTTC. Full variable domain (outside the CDR3, taken from reference TRBV7-8 and TRBJ2-5): GAGVSQSPRYKVAKRGQDVALRCDPISGHVSLFWYQQALGQGPEFLTYFQNEAQLDKSGLPSDRFFAERPEGSVSTLKIQRTQQEDSAVYLCASSPAAVKETQYFGPGTRLLVL.